This T cell receptor (beta chain) was recorded in a study of blood T cell repertoires in COVID-19. About the study: Whether acute or convalescent, the COVID-19 samples came from the United States, Italy and Spain. PBMCs, B-cell-depleted T cells, or T cells provided the cDNA or gDNA that made up the material.

In the original workflow: Quantification of nucleated cells was approximated via reference gene primer amplification. Some clones are missing from TCRdb's copy, which holds only in-frame ones; the method was immunoSEQ multiplex PCR. D and trimming were read from the DNA, whereas the V and J calls and clone size are those reported in that table. The data show 120,000 to 150,000 clones, about 80% seen once. The clonotype was recovered from an elderly woman in a cohort sampled during active or convalescent COVID-19. The specimen sequenced was peripheral blood.

CDR3 region: CASSLQGAVGAFF. The CDR3 DNA follows: TGTGCCAGCAGCTTGCAGGGGGCGGTCGGGGCTTTCTTT. V is TRBV7-9 and J is TRBJ1-1, with 8 bases identical to TRBD1. Germline V lookup: CDR1 SEHNR, CDR2 FQNEAQ (reference sequence). This CDR3 region has 13 residues. Trimming at V came to 3 bases and at J to 11 bases, leaving 8 bases not matched to a gene.